Sequencing of this TCR beta chain was carried out in a study of T cell repertoires in cytomegalovirus infection. Study-wide context: Both recently identified HLA-C-restricted and well-studied HLA-B-restricted CMV epitopes were used in the study. Indicated by public TCR beta signatures were CMV infection and matching HLA type.

As concerns this clonotype: Antigen: not known.

V shed 6 bases and J 2 bases; nucleotides not matched to a gene: 8. The germline V gene has CDR1 DFQATT and CDR2 SNEGSKA (reference sequence). CDR3 length equals 14 residues. TCRdb reprocessed the reads via MiXCR and lists one record per CDR3 protein. The sample holds 550,000 to 700,000 distinct CDR3 sequences, 40% seen once. The study's findings and limits: CMV carriers with the relevant HLA were identified by cumulative public TCR beta family frequency. Dominant in the ex vivo response were TCR beta clonotypes restricted by HLA-C and specific for CMV.

The sequence derives from a human donor in good health (CMV status not recorded). Some clones in this sample may be carry-over from other donors' samples. The chain couples TRBV20-1 to TRBJ2-5; TRBD2 aligns across 8 bases. Sample: cultured PBMCs, taken from culture after CMV antigen stimulation. CDR3 in amino acids: CSAASAGGQETQYF. The CDR3 nucleotides are TGCAGTGCCGCATCCGCGGGAGGTCAAGAGACCCAGTACTTC.